This T cell receptor beta chain was observed in a study of blood T cell repertoires in COVID-19. Study details: The United States, Italy and Spain were the sources of the acute and convalescent COVID-19 samples. In each case, the material was cDNA or gDNA derived from T cells, B-cell-depleted T cells, or PBMCs.

Germline V gene lookup returns CDR1 KGHSY and CDR2 FQNENV. With 4 bases removed from V and 8 bases from J, the gap between germline ends came to 8 bases. CDR3 length: 12 amino acids. Per the original data handling: The authors estimated nucleated cell counts from reference gene primer amplification. TCRdb's table, derived via immunoSEQ multiplex PCR, lists solely in-frame clones and lacks some. The DNA gave D and trimming, while V, J and clone size come from that table. The data show 150,000 to 200,000 clones, about four fifths seen once. The TCR sequence derives from a woman aged 35 to 49 with acute or convalescent COVID-19. This chain connects TRBV16 to TRBJ1-4; D remains unclear. The sample comprised peripheral blood. This CDR3 reads CASSPSREKLFF. Written as DNA, the CDR3 is TGTGCCAGCAGCCCCAGCAGGGAAAAACTGTTTTTT.